This T cell receptor (beta chain) stems from a study of T cells in women clearing cervical HPV infection. Study-level information: Cases' blood sampling followed lesion detection by median around 150 days (90 to 200). HLA type could not be excluded as a confounder.

HPV was found by MY09/MY11 PCR and dot-blot genotyping. TCRdb's copy holds only in-frame clones and misses some; the assay was immunoSEQ multiplex PCR. The sample spans around 33,000 clones; the ten largest clones claim approximately 3.7%. The receptor comes from a woman between 18 and 75 years old with a cervical HPV16 infection that either progressed to CIN3+ or cleared (not recorded which). Sequenced material: blood buffy coat.

This CDR3 is CSARDQRLDWAQYF. The covered CDR3 bases are TGCAGTGCTAGAGACCAACGACTTGATTGGGCG. The chain couples TRBV20-1 to TRBJ2-3; no firm D call. The read terminates 3 residues ahead of where the CDR3 ends, so the germline J gene completes it. The CDR3 extends over 14 amino acids. Germline V CDR1 and CDR2: DFQATT, SNEGSKA (reference sequence).